These 15 T cell receptor beta chains originate from one sample sequenced in a study of shared clonotypes between healthy human individuals. Here immunoSEQ multiplex PCR was the method, and the copy in TCRdb shows in-frame clones only, minus some. Of about 2.4 million clones listed, 80% to 95% are singletons. The sample was naive CD4+ T cells from PBMCs. The subset: CD45RA+ positively selected. These TCRs come from a man between 18 and 29 years old in good health. Some clones in this sample may be carry-over from other donors' samples.

The chain combines TRBV13 with TRBJ1-2; no definite D call. There are 15 residues in the CDR3. Germline values: CDR1 PRHDT, CDR2 FYEKMQ (reference sequence). The V end lost 3 bases, the J end lost 3 bases, and 14 bases lay between the germline ends. CDR3 nucleotides: TGTGCCAGCAGCTTCGGAGGACGCACGGACTATGGCTACACCTTC. Its translation: CASSFGGRTDYGYTF.

The J gene is TRBJ2-2, the V gene TRBV29-1; 11 nucleotides match TRBD2. The CDR3 loop spans 16 amino acids. The V and J ends lost 4 bases and 8 bases, in that order; junction bases with no gene match: 12. CDR1 and CDR2 (germline): SQVTM, ANQGSEA. The CDR3 DNA reads TGCAGCGTTGTTTTATATACTAGCGGGAGATCTGGGGAGCTGTTTTTT. It is translated as CSVVLYTSGRSGELFF.

The gene calls are TRBV30 and TRBJ2-7; TRBD1 agrees at 7 bases. J gave up 3 bases and V 0 bases, and 8 bases lay outside the gene matches. Looked up from germline, CDR1 is GTSNPN and CDR2 is SVGIG (reference sequence). CDR3 length equals 15 residues. The CDR3 is CAWSVLRDSYYEQYF. CDR3 nucleotide sequence: TGTGCCTGGAGTGTTCTCCGGGACAGCTACTACGAGCAGTACTTC.

The chain joins TRBV6-6 to TRBJ2-4, with D perhaps TRBD1 or TRBD2 (5 bases each). Trimming cost V 2 bases and J 0 bases, with 8 bases left between them. The CDR3 runs to 15 residues. The V gene's germline CDR1 is MNHNY and CDR2 SVGAGI (reference sequence). CDR3 protein: CASSYGGLAKNIQYF. The CDR3 region has the DNA TGTGCCAGCAGTTACGGGGGTTTAGCCAAAAACATTCAGTACTTC.

CDR3 sequence (DNA): TGTGCCAGCAGCCTTTGGGTTAACACCGGGGAGCTGTTTTTT. Protein product: CASSLWVNTGELFF. The gene calls are TRBV7-2 and TRBJ2-2; D gene ambiguous. Germline CDR1 is SGHTA and CDR2 is FQGNSA. Trimming stripped 5 bases from V and 2 bases from J, with 9 bases between. The length of the CDR3 is 14 residues.

About this clone: This sample includes further DNA sequences coding for the same CDR3. This chain uses TRBV6-5 with TRBJ1-5; D unclear. The CDR3 is 14 residues long. Germline V gene lookup returns CDR1 MNHEY and CDR2 SVGAGI. V was clipped by 0 bases and J by 2 bases, with 5 bases between them. The CDR3 DNA sequence: TGTGCCAGCAGTTACTCTCGCGGCAATCAGCCCCAGCATTTT. This translates into CASSYSRGNQPQHF.

CDR3 region: CASSLYRTSGMGGELFF. The CDR3 coding sequence is TGTGCCAGCAGCTTATATAGGACTAGCGGGATGGGCGGGGAGCTGTTTTTT. The V and J genes are TRBV7-2 and TRBJ2-2; 12 bases are shared with TRBD2. With V trimmed by 2 bases and J by 7 bases, 8 bases remained unmatched. The CDR3 sequence is 17 residues long. In germline, CDR1 is SGHTA, CDR2 FQGNSA.

The V call is TRBV6-6, the J call TRBJ2-1, with 8 bases lining up with TRBD2. Germline CDR1 MNHNY, CDR2 SVGAGI (reference sequence). The CDR3 extends over 16 amino acids. V lost 3 bases and J lost 0; bases outside the gene matches: 4. CDR3 region: CASSYSGVRSYNEQFF. The CDR3 region has the DNA TGTGCCAGCAGTTATAGCGGGGTCCGCTCCTACAATGAGCAGTTCTTC.

For the CDR3, the DNA is TGTGCCAGCAGCTTAGGAGGCTATGGCTCCTACGAGCAGTACTTC. It codes for CASSLGGYGSYEQYF. The gene calls are TRBV7-9 and TRBJ2-7; no firm D call. The CDR3 totals 15 residues. Trimming removed 1 base at V and 0 bases at J, with 10 bases between. From germline, CDR1 is SEHNR and CDR2 FQNEAQ (reference sequence).

The V gene is TRBV7-2, the J gene TRBJ2-3; D not certain. V lost 2 bases and J 9 bases, leaving 9 bases between the germline ends. Per germline, CDR1 SGHTA and CDR2 FQGNSA. This CDR3 comprises 12 residues. The CDR3 sequence is CASSLSKETQYF. CDR3 coding DNA: TGTGCCAGCAGCTTATCCAAGGAGACGCAGTATTTT.

CDR3: CASSLSTGGILYEQYF. The CDR3 DNA reads TGTGCCAGCAGCTTATCCACAGGGGGGATTCTCTACGAGCAGTACTTC. The chain combines TRBV11-1 with TRBJ2-7, with 8 bases fitting TRBD1. Germline values: CDR1 SGHAT, CDR2 FQDESV (reference sequence). This CDR3 has 16 residues. The junction had 9 bases not matched to a gene; V was cut back by 2 bases and J by 3 bases.

The table lists this clone with a count of one. The chain is built from TRBV7-2 and TRBJ2-2, with a tentative D call TRBD1 (6 bases). This CDR3 is built from 15 residues. Trimming left V 3 bases short and J 6 bases short, with 14 bases between. Germline-derived CDR1 and CDR2 are SGHTA and FQGNSA. The CDR3 sequence is CASSFGGAKSGELFF. The CDR3 DNA follows: TGTGCCAGCAGCTTTGGGGGCGCGAAATCCGGGGAGCTGTTTTTT.

This rearrangement joins TRBV5-1 to TRBJ2-2, with 10 bases aligning to TRBD1. With V trimmed by 4 bases and J by 2 bases, 5 bases remained unmatched. This CDR3 spans 16 amino acids. Germline V gene lookup returns CDR1 SGHRS and CDR2 YFSETQ. Written as DNA, the CDR3 is TGCGCCAGCAGCAAAGAGACAGGGGGCAACACCGGGGAGCTGTTTTTT. Amino acid sequence: CASSKETGGNTGELFF.

CDR3 region: CAIRRTTGGDTEAFF. CDR3 sequence (DNA): TGTGCCATCAGAAGAACAACCGGCGGGGACACTGAAGCTTTCTTT. The rearrangement uses TRBV10-3 and TRBJ1-1, with no clear D. This CDR3 has 15 amino acids. The ends were cut back, 6 bases at V and 3 bases at J, with 17 bases in the middle. Germline V CDR1 and CDR2: ENHRY, SYGVKD.

V gene TRBV7-8 combines with J gene TRBJ1-1; TRBD1 aligns across 7 bases. The germline V gene encodes CDR1 SGHVS and CDR2 FQNEAQ. J lost 2 bases, V lost 4 bases, and 16 bases had no gene match. The CDR3 consists of 18 residues. CDR3 amino acids: CASSSPYETGTYNTEAFF. DNA of the CDR3: TGTGCCAGCAGCTCACCTTATGAGACAGGGACCTATAACACTGAAGCTTTCTTT.